The 14 T cell receptor beta chains in this list originate from one sample, sequenced in a study of brain T cells in children with intractable seizures. Profiled with immunoSEQ multiplex PCR; TCRdb holds only in-frame clones, not every one. Counted here are just under 65,000 clones, roughly 95% occurring once; the ten biggest clones make up more than 0.35%. The source was peripheral blood, collected at surgery. The receptors shown here come from a boy under three years old with focal cortical dysplasia and intractable seizures.

V gene TRBV7-2 combines with J gene TRBJ2-1; D tentatively fits TRBD1 or TRBD2 (5 bases each). V was cut by 2 bases and J by 5 bases, with 22 bases left in between. Germline V gives CDR1 SGHTA, CDR2 FQGNSA. The CDR3 length is 18 residues. CDR3 in amino acids: CASSLPRSDWGTNNEQFF. The CDR3 nucleotides are TGTGCCAGCAGCTTACCACGATCTGACTGGGGGACCAACAATGAGCAGTTCTTC.

V usage is TRBV2 and J usage is TRBJ2-7; 8 nucleotides line up with TRBD1. Germline V gives CDR1 SNHLY, CDR2 FYNNEI. CDR3 length equals 17 residues. Germline trimming cut 6 bases from V and 0 bases from J; bases unmatched to any gene: 13. The CDR3 reads CASSERRQGSYSYEQYF. For the CDR3, the DNA is TGTGCCAGCAGCGAAAGGAGACAGGGGTCCTACTCCTACGAGCAGTACTTC.

This CDR3 is CASSQSKGLDGNTIYF. CDR3 bases: TGTGCCAGCAGCCAATCTAAGGGGCTAGATGGAAACACCATATATTTT. J is TRBJ1-3 and V is TRBV4-2, with a possible D match to TRBD1 (5 bases). From germline, CDR1 is LGHNA and CDR2 YNFKEQ. The CDR3 consists of 16 residues. Trimming shortened V by 2 bases and J by 3 bases, and 14 bases separated the two germline ends.

J is TRBJ2-3 and V is TRBV7-2, with 7 bases identical to TRBD2. CDR1 is SGHTA and CDR2 is FQGNSA in the germline V gene. The ends lost 3 bases at V and 3 bases at J; junction bases unmatched: 0. The CDR3 loop spans 13 amino acids. CDR3 in amino acids: CASSLGGTDTQYF. The CDR3 coding sequence is TGTGCCAGCAGCTTGGGGGGGACAGATACGCAGTATTTT. Full variable domain (missing parts from reference TRBV7-2 and TRBJ2-3): GAGVSQSPSNKVTEKGKDVELRCDPISGHTALYWYRQSLGQGLEFLIYFQGNSAPDKSGLPSDRFSAERTGGSVSTLTIQRTQQEDSAVYLCASSLGGTDTQYFGPGTRLTVL.

In this sample, this clone turned up once. J is TRBJ2-7 and V is TRBV7-6; D is undetermined. Trimming removed 5 bases at V and 3 bases at J, with 14 bases between. Looked up from germline, CDR1 is SGHVS and CDR2 is FNYEAQ. The CDR3 loop spans 14 amino acids. The CDR3 nucleotides are TGTGCCAGCAGCCCCATCCCGAGTGGCTACGAGCAGTACTTC. Protein: CASSPIPSGYEQYF.

This clone was detected only once. The chain has TRBV20-1 and TRBJ2-5, with 8 bases aligning to TRBD2. The CDR3 is made up of 11 amino acids. Germline values: CDR1 DFQATT, CDR2 SNEGSKA (reference sequence). The CDR3 DNA is TGCACCGGGACTAGCCAAGAGACCCAGTACTTC. As protein: CTGTSQETQYF.

The chain recombines TRBV19 with TRBJ2-2; 7 positions agree with TRBD1. The junction had 3 bases not matched to a gene; V was cut back by 5 bases and J by 6 bases. From germline, CDR1 is LNHDA and CDR2 SQIVND (reference sequence). The CDR3 loop spans 13 amino acids. The CDR3 DNA follows: TGTGCCAGTAGTCAGGGGGTCCCCGGGGAGCTGTTTTTT. The encoded protein is CASSQGVPGELFF.

The rearrangement joins TRBV18 to TRBJ1-6; 7 positions agree with TRBD1. Per germline, CDR1 KGHSH and CDR2 LQKENI. J lost 6 bases, V lost 3 bases, and 8 bases had no gene match. The CDR3 extends over 16 amino acids. The CDR3 nucleotides are TGTGCCAGCTCACCGTCAGGGGGATTGGGTAATTCACCCCTCCACTTT. Residues: CASSPSGGLGNSPLHF.

The rearrangement uses TRBV4-1 and TRBJ1-2; D is undetermined. Trimming removed 4 bases from V and 0 bases from J, with 12 bases in between. Per the germline V gene, CDR1 is MGHRA and CDR2 is YSYEKL. The CDR3 is 15 amino acids. The chain's CDR3 is CASSRFGTSNYGYTF. The CDR3 DNA follows: TGCGCCAGCAGCCGGTTCGGAACTTCTAACTATGGCTACACCTTC.

This chain uses TRBV20-1 with TRBJ2-5, with TRBD2 matching 8 bases. The CDR3 extends over 11 amino acids. V lost 4 bases and J lost 5; bases outside the gene matches: 0. The germline V gene has CDR1 DFQATT and CDR2 SNEGSKA (reference sequence). CDR3 region: CSATSGETQYF. The CDR3 DNA reads TGCAGTGCTACTAGCGGGGAGACCCAGTACTTC.

The genes are TRBV12-5 and TRBJ1-6, with TRBD1 matching over 7 bases. The V gene end was trimmed by 5 bases and the J gene end by 7 bases; junction bases not matched to a gene: 8. The CDR3 length is 15 residues. Germline V gene data show CDR1 as LGHNT and CDR2 as FRNRAP. The CDR3, as DNA: TGTGCTAGTGGTCTCCGGGACAGTAAAAATTCACCCCTCCACTTT. Its translation: CASGLRDSKNSPLHF. Using reference TRBV12-5 and TRBJ1-6 for the parts outside the CDR3, the full variable domain is DARVTQTPRHKVTEMGQEVTMRCQPILGHNTVFWYRQTMMQGLELLAYFRNRAPLDDSGMPKDRFSAEMPDATLATLKIQPSEPRDSAVYFCASGLRDSKNSPLHFGNGTRLTVT.

The CDR3 sequence is CASSLNYGEAFF. The CDR3 nucleotides are TGTGCCAGCAGCTTAAATTATGGTGAAGCTTTCTTT. The rearrangement links TRBV7-3 to TRBJ1-1; D gene ambiguous. V was cut by 1 base and J by 7 bases, with 7 bases left in between. This CDR3 contains 12 residues. CDR1 and CDR2 (germline): SGHTA, FQGTGA.

The rearrangement joins TRBV18 to TRBJ2-1; 8 positions agree with TRBD1. Germline V gene lookup returns CDR1 KGHSH and CDR2 LQKENI. The CDR3 spans 17 residues. V trimming: 1 base; J trimming: 5 bases; junction bases outside the gene matches: 10. The CDR3 spells CASSPRNSDRAHNEQFF. The DNA for the CDR3 is TGTGCCAGCTCACCACGGAACTCGGACAGGGCCCACAATGAGCAGTTCTTC.

The chain carries TRBV5-4 and TRBJ2-5, with D maybe TRBD1 (5 bases). V lost 1 base to trimming and J lost 4 bases, with 5 bases between them. CDR1 and CDR2 (germline): SGHNT, YYREEE (reference sequence). The CDR3 is 12 residues long. This CDR3 is CASSLQGETQYF. The CDR3 coding sequence is TGTGCCAGCAGCTTGCAGGGAGAGACCCAGTACTTC.